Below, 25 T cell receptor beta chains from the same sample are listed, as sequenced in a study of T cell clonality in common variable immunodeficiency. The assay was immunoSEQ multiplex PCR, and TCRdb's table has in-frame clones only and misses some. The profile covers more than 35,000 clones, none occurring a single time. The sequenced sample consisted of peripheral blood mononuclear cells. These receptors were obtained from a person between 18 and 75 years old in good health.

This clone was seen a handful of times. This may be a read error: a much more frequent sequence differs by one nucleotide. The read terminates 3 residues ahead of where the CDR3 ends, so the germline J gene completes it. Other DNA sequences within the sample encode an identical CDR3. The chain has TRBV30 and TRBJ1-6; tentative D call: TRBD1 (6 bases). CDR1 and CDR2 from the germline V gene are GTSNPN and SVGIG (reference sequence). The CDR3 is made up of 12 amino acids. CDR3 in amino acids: CAWSEPRGPLHF. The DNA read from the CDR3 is TGTGCTTGGAGTGAACCCAGGGGTCCC.

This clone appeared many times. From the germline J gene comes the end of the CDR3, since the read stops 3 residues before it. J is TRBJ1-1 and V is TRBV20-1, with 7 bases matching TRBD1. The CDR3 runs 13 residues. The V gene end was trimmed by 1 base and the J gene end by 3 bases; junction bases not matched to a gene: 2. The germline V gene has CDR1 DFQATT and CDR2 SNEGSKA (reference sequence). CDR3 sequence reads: CSARGGQDTEAFF. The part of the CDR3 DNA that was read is TGCAGTGCTAGAGGAGGACAGGACACTGAA.

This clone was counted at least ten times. Here the CDR3 reads CASSVATGRDTIYF. The sequenced part of the CDR3 DNA is TGTGCCAGCAGCGTAGCCACAGGGCGTGACACC. The chain employs TRBV9 and TRBJ1-3; D is possibly TRBD1 (6 bases). The read gets to within 3 residues of the CDR3 end, and the germline J gene fills in the rest. The CDR3 is 14 residues long. Germline CDR1 is SGDLS and CDR2 is YYNGEE. Trimming took 0 bases from V and 8 from J, leaving 12 bases between them.

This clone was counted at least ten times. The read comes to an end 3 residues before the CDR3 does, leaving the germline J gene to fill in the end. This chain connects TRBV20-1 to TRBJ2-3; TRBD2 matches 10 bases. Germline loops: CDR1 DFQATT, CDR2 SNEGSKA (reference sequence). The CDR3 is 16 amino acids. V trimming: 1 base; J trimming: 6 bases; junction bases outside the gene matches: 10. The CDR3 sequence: CSARGGLAVPRDTQYF. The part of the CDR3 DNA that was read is TGCAGTGCTAGAGGCGGACTAGCGGTCCCCCGGGATACG.

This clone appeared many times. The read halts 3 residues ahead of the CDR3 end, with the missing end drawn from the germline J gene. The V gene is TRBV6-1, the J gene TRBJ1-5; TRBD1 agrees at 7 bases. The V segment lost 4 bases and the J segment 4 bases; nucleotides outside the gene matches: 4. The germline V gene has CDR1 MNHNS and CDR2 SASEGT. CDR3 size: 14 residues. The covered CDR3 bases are TGTGCCAGCAGTGCGGGACAGTCAAATCAGCCC. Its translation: CASSAGQSNQP. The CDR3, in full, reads CASSAGQSNQPQHF.

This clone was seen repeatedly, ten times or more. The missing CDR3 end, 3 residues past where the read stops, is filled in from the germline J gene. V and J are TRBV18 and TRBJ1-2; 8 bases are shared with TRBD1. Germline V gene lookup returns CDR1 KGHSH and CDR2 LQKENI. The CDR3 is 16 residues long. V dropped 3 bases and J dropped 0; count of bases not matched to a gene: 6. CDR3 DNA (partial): TGTGCCAGCTCACCCCCGACAGGGGTTGCTAACTATGGC. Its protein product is CASSPPTGVANYG. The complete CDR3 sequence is CASSPPTGVANYGYTF.

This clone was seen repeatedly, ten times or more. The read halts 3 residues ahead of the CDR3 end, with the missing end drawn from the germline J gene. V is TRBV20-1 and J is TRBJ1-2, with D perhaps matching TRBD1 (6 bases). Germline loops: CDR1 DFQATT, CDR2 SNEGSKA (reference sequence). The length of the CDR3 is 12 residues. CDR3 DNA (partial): TGCAGTGCTAGAGATGCAGGGGTAGGC. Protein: CSARDAGVG. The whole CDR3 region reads CSARDAGVGYTF.

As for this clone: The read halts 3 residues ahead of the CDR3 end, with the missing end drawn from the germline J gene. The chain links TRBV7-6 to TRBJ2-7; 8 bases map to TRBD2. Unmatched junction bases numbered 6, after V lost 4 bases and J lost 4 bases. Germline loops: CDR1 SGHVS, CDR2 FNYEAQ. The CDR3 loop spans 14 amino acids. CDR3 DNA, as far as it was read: TGTGCCAGCAGCTCCCCGGGACTAGGGTACGAG. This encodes CASSSPGLGYE. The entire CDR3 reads CASSSPGLGYEQYF. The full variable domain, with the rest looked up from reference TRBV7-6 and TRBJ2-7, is GAGVSQSPRYKVTKRGQDVALRCDPISGHVSLYWYRQALGQGPEFLTYFNYEAQQDKSGLPNDRFSAERPEGSISTLTIQRTEQRDSAMYRCASSSPGLGYEQYFGPGTRLTVT.

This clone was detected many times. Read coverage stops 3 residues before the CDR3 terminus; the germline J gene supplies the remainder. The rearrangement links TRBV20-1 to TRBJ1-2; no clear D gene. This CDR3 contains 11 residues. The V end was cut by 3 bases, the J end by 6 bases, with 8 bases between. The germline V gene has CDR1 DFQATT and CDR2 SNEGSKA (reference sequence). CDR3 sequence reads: CSASLRDGYTF. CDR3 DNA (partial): TGCAGTGCTAGTCTAAGGGATGGC.

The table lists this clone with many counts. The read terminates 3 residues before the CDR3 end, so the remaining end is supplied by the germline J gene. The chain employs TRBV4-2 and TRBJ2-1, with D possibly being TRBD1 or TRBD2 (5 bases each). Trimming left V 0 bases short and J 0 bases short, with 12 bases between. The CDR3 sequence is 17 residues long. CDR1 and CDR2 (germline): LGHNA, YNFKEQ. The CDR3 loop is CASSQDKGSSSYNEQFF. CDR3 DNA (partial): TGTGCCAGCAGCCAAGATAAGGGGAGCAGCTCCTACAATGAG.

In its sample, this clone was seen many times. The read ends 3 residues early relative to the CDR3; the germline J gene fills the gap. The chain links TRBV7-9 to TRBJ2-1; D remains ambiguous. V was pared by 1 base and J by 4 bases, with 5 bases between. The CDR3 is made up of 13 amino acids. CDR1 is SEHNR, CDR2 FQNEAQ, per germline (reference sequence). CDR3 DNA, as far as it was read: TGTGCCAGCAGCTTAGGGCTGTACAATGAG. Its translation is CASSLGLYNE. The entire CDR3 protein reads CASSLGLYNEQFF.

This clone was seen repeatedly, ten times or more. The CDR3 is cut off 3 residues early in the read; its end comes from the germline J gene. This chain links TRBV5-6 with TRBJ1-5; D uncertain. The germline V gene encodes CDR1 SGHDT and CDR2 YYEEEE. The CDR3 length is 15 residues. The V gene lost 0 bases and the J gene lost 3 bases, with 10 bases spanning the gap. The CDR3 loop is CASSLGTFSNQPQHF. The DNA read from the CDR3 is TGTGCCAGCAGCTTGGGGACTTTTTCCAATCAGCCC.

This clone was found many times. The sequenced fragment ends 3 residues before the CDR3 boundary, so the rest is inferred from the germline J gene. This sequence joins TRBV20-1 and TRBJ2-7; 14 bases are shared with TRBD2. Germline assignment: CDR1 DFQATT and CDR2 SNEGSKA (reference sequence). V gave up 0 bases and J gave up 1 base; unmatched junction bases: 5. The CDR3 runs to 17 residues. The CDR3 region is CSARDVTSGRASYEQYF. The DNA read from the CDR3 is TGCAGTGCTAGAGATGTGACTAGCGGGAGGGCTTCCTACGAG.

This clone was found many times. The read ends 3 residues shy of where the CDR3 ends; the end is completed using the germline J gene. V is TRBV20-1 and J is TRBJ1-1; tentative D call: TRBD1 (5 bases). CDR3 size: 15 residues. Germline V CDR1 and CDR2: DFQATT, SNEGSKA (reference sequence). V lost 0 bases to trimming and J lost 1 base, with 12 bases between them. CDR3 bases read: TGCAGTGCTAGAGATTACAGGCGGGGGAACACTGAA. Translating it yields CSARDYRRGNTE. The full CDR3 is CSARDYRRGNTEAFF.

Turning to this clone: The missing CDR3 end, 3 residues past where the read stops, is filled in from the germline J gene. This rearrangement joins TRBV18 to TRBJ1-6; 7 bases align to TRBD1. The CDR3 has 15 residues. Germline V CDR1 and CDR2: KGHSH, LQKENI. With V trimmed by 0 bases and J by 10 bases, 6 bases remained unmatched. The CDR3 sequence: CASSPPSGGRSPLHF. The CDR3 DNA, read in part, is TGTGCCAGCTCACCACCGTCAGGGGGTAGATCACCC.

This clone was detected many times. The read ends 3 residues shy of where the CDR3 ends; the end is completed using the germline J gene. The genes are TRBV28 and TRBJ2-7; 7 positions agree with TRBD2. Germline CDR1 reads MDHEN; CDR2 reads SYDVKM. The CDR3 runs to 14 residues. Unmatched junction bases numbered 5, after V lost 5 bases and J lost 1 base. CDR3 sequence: CASSQTSVSYEQYF. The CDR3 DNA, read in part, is TGTGCCAGCAGTCAAACTAGCGTATCCTACGAG.

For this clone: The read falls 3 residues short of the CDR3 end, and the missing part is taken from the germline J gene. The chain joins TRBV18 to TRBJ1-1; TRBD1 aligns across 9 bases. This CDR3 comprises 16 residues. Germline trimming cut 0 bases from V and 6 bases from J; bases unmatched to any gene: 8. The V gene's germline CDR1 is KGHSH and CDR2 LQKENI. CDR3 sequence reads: CASSPPSGQGSSEAFF. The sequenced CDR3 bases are TGTGCCAGCTCACCACCATCGGGACAGGGTAGCTCTGAA.

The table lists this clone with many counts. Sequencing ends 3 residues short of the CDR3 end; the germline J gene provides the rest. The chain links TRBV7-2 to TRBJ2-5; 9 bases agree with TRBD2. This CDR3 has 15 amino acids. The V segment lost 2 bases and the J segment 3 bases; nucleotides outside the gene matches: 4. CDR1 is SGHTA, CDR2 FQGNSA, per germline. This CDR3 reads CASSLNLAGKETQYF. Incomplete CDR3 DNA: TGTGCCAGCAGCTTAAACCTAGCGGGAAAAGAGACC.

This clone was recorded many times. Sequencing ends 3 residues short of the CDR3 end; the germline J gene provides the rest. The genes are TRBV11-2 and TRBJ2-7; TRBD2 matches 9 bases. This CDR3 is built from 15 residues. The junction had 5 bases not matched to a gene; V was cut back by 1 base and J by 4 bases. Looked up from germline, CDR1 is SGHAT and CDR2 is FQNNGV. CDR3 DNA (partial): TGTGCCAGCAGCTTAGGGGCTAGCGGGACATACGAG. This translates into CASSLGASGTYE. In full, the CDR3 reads CASSLGASGTYEQYF.

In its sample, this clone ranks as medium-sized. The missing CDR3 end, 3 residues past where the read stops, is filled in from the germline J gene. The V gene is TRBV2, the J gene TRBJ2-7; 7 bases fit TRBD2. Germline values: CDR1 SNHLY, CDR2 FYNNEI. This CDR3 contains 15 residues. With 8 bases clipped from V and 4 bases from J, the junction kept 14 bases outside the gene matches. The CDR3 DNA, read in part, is TGTGCCAGCCACTACGGGGCGGGGGTATCTTACGAG. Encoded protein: CASHYGAGVSYE. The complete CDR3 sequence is CASHYGAGVSYEQYF.

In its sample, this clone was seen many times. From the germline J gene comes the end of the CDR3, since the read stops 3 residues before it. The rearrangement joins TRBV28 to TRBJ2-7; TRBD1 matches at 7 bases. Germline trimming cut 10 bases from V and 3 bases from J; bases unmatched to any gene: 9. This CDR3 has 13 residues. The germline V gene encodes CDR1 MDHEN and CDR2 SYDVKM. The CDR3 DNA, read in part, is TGTGCCACCCAGGACAGGCTTTACTACGAG. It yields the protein CATQDRLYYE. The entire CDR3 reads CATQDRLYYEQYF. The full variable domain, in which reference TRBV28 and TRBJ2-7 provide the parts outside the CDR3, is DVKVTQSSRYLVKRTGEKVFLECVQDMDHENMFWYRQDPGLGLRLIYFSYDVKMKEKGDIPEGYSVSREKKERFSLILESASTNQTSMYLCATQDRLYYEQYFGPGTRLTVT.

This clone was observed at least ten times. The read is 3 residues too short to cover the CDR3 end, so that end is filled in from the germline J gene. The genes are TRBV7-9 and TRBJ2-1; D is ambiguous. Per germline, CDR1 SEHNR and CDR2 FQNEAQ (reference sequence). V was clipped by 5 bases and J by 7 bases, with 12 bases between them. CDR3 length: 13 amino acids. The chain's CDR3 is CASSPHGSNEQFF. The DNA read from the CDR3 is TGTGCCAGCAGCCCCCACGGTTCAAATGAG.

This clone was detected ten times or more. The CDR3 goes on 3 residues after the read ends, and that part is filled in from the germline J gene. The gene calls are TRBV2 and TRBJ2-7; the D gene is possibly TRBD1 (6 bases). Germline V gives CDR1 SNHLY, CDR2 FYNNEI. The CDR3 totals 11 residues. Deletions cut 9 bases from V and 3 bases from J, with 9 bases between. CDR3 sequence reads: CASLGGYEQYF. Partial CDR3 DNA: TGTGCCAGTTTAGGGGGCTACGAG.

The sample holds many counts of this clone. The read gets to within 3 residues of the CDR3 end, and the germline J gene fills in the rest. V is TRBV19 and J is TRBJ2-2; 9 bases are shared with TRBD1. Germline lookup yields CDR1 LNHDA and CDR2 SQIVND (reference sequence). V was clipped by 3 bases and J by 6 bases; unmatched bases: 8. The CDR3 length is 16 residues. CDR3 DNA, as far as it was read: TGTGCCAGTAGTATCGGGACAGGGACTGTTTCCGGGGAG. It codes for CASSIGTGTVSGE. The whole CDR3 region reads CASSIGTGTVSGELFF.

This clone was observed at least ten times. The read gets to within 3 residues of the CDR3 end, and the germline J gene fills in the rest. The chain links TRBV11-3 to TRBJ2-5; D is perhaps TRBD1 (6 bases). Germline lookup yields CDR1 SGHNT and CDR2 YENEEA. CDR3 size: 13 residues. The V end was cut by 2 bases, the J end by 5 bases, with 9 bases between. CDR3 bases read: TGTGCCAGCAGCTTAAACAGGGACGAGACC. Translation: CASSLNRDET. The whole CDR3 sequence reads CASSLNRDETQYF.